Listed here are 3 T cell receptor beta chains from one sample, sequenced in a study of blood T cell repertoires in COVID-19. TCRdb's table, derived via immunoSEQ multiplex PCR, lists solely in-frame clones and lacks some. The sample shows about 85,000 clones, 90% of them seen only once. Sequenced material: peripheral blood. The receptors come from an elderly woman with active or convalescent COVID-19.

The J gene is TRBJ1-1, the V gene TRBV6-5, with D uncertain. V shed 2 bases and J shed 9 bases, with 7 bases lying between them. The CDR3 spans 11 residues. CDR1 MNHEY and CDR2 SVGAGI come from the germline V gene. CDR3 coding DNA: TGTGCCAGCAGTTACGGAGATAAAGCTTTCTTT. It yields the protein CASSYGDKAFF.

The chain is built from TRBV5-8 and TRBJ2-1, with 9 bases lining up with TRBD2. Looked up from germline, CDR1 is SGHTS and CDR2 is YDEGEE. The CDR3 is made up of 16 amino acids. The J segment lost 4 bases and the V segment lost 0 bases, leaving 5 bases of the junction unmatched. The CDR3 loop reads CASSLVPSGTYNEQFF. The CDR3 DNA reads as TGTGCCAGCAGCTTGGTACCTAGCGGGACGTACAATGAGCAGTTCTTC.

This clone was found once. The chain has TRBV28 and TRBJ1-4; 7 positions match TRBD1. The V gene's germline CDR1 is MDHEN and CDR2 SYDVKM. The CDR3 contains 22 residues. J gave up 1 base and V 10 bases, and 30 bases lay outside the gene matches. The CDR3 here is CATTSVGIRTGTALGTNEKLFF. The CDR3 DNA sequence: TGTGCCACCACCTCTGTCGGAATCAGAACCGGGACAGCACTAGGAACTAATGAAAAACTGTTTTTT.